The following is a T cell receptor beta chain sequence with its context. Trimming at V came to 4 bases and at J to 7 bases, leaving 7 bases not matched to a gene. CDR1 and CDR2 (germline): SGHAT, FQNNGV. The CDR3 loop spans 14 amino acids. The record originates from a study of blood T cell repertoires in COVID-19. Study as a whole: PBMCs, B-cell-depleted T cells, or T cells provided the cDNA or gDNA that made up the material.

The Seattle site enrolled patients during active infection and followed them longitudinally. Authors' processing steps: Nucleated cell number was recorded as an estimate derived from reference gene primer amplification. Generated by immunoSEQ multiplex PCR, the TCRdb table keeps only in-frame clones and is missing some. V and J calls and clone size follow that table, whereas D and trimming were derived from the DNA. Of roughly 190,000 clones in the sample, less than 90% were seen once. The genes are TRBV11-2 and TRBJ2-1; 7 nucleotides align to TRBD2. The clonotype was recovered from a woman aged 55-69 years with COVID-19, enrolled during active disease. Material for sequencing was peripheral blood. In nucleotides, the CDR3 is TGTGCCAGCAGCTCGGGAGGCTTTGGGAATGAGCAGTTCTTC. It translates to CASSSGGFGNEQFF.